This T cell receptor (beta chain) was sequenced in a study of blood T cells in healthy people across ages. Looking at the study overall: Template-switching capture recovered about one barcoded beta molecule per two T cells. Study conclusions and caveats: PBMCs went unsorted, and a conclusive naive versus antigen-experienced comparison was therefore prevented. There were more naive CD4+ cells and higher diversity in long-lived donors than in aged donors.

Looked up from germline, CDR1 is MNHEY and CDR2 is SVGEGT. CDR3 length equals 15 residues. V lost 2 bases, J lost 2 bases, and 11 bases lay in between. With a J-beta primer mix and a sample-barcoded 5' primer, a second PCR ran 7 to 11 cycles. MiXCR was run by TCRdb on the 5' RACE reads, yielding one entry per CDR3 protein. The data hold some 800,000 distinct CDR3 sequences, with roughly 44% observed a single time. Extractions gave at least 5.5 micrograms of total RNA per sample. Only a few counts were recorded for this clonotype. No antigen is known for it. Sequencing input: blood. The sequence was collected from a man aged 55 to 70 in good health. The rearrangement uses TRBV6-2 or TRBV6-3 and TRBJ2-3, with D unresolved. The CDR3 spells CASSYGGWHTDTQYF. CDR3 sequence (DNA): TGTGCCAGCAGTTACGGCGGTTGGCACACAGATACGCAGTATTTT.